The sequence of this T cell receptor beta chain was determined in a study of shared clonotypes between healthy human individuals. Study-wide results and limits: What limited the represented genetic and exposure-history diversity was the small number of donors.

As concerns this clone: Its antigen is not identified. Other nucleotide sequences from this sample produce the same CDR3.

Several immunoSEQ plates received, in even portions, the genomic DNA of each subset. Replicate PCRs from sorted subsets contained about 0.2 ug DNA, which is approximately 30,000 T cell genomes. Original processing methods: Filtering differed for immunoSEQ, which gave only junction sequences without quality scores. Using immunoSEQ multiplex PCR, the repertoire was profiled, and TCRdb retains in-frame clones only, with some absent. V and J calls and clone size are given by that table; D and trimming were obtained from the DNA. The sample consists of 2 million to 2.5 million clones, 80% to 95% of them appearing once. Trimming removed 1 base from V and 0 bases from J, with 5 bases in between. Germline CDR1 is SGHTA and CDR2 is FQGNSA. CDR3 length: 14 amino acids.

The sample taken for sequencing was naive CD4+ T cells from PBMCs. Stated subset: CD45RA+ positively selected. The source of this sequence is a man aged 18-30 years in good health. Some clones in this sample may be carry-over from other donors' samples. The chain combines TRBV7-2 with TRBJ2-3; unclear D gene. The CDR3 spells CASSLGLSTDTQYF. In DNA form, the CDR3 reads TGTGCCAGCAGCTTAGGACTTAGCACAGATACGCAGTATTTT. The full variable domain, with the rest looked up from reference TRBV7-2 and TRBJ2-3, is GAGVSQSPSNKVTEKGKDVELRCDPISGHTALYWYRQSLGQGLEFLIYFQGNSAPDKSGLPSDRFSAERTGGSVSTLTIQRTQQEDSAVYLCASSLGLSTDTQYFGPGTRLTVL.